Included here is one T cell receptor (beta chain) sequence, with context. Its antigen is as yet unknown. The data belong to a study of T cell repertoires in urothelial bladder cancer. Study-wide context: Of 12 resected lesions, a few were cT2 or greater. Study observations and caveats: Urothelial carcinoma specimens: median about 6,000 T cells versus roughly 25,000 in benign. Carcinoma specimens had median about 2.2% tumor infiltrating lymphocytes, benign over 9%. A single clone reached around 2% in benign versus up to 17% in carcinoma.

Repertoires were generated with immunoSEQ multiplex PCR, while TCRdb's copy carries only in-frame clones and drops some. The sample yields about 13,000 clones, roughly 65% seen once. Trimming at V came to 4 bases and at J to 5 bases, leaving 12 bases not matched to a gene. The CDR3 has 16 amino acids. CDR1 SGHRS and CDR2 YFSETQ come from the germline V gene. This clonotype was obtained from a human donor with urothelial carcinoma. Sequenced material: tumor-infiltrating cells from bladder cancer. This sequence joins TRBV5-1 and TRBJ2-5; TRBD1 matches at 9 bases. CDR3 amino acids: CASSTRQGGGGETQYF. In nucleotides, the CDR3 is TGCGCCAGCAGCACCCGACAGGGGGGAGGAGGGGAGACCCAGTACTTC.